This passage covers 20 T cell receptor beta chains from one sample sequenced in a study of metastatic and nonmetastatic thyroid tumors. Patients had received no treatment of any kind before thyroid surgery. TCRdb re-called clones from the PCR reads using MiXCR. Here the sample spans 20,000 to 25,000 clones, more than 15% being singletons. The sequenced sample consisted of tumor tissue. The source of these receptors is a female donor with papillary thyroid cancer or a benign thyroid nodule (not recorded which). Some clones in this sample may be carry-over from other donors' samples.

This clone is deemed medium-sized. The V and J genes are TRBV28 and TRBJ2-7, with unresolved D. CDR1 MDHEN and CDR2 SYDVKM come from the germline V gene. Trimming shortened V by 3 bases and J by 3 bases, and 12 bases separated the two germline ends. This CDR3 has 14 residues. This CDR3 reads CASSFPHPFYEQYF. CDR3 DNA sequence: TGTGCCAGCAGTTTCCCGCATCCATTCTACGAGCAGTACTTC.

This clone has a handful of counts. A much larger clonotype is one base distant, so this may be a read error. Other DNA sequences within the sample encode an identical CDR3. V and J are TRBV20-1 and TRBJ2-2, with 8 bases that match TRBD2. This CDR3 has 16 amino acids. CDR1 is DFQATT and CDR2 is SNEGSKA in the germline V gene (reference sequence). Unmatched junction bases numbered 11, after V lost 0 bases and J lost 8 bases. CDR3 nucleotides: TGCAGTGCTAGAGATCGGGCGGGAGGTCCGGCAGGGGAGCTGTTTTTT. This sequence encodes CSARDRAGGPAGELFF.

This clone was detected many times. The chain has TRBV11-3 and TRBJ2-1; D is unresolved. The CDR3 has 12 amino acids. V was pared by 5 bases and J by 7 bases, with 9 bases between. The V gene's germline CDR1 is SGHNT and CDR2 YENEEA. The CDR3 reads CASSQRLNEQFF. In nucleotides, the CDR3 is TGTGCCAGCAGCCAGCGCCTTAATGAGCAGTTCTTC. The full variable domain, rest sourced from reference TRBV11-3 and TRBJ2-1, is EAGVVQSPRYKIIEKKQPVAFWCNPISGHNTLYWYLQNLGQGPELLIRYENEEAVDDSQLPKDRFSAERLKGVDSTLKIQPAELGDSAVYLCASSQRLNEQFFGPGTRLTVL.

In this sample, this clone turned up many times. This chain connects TRBV7-8 to TRBJ2-1; D tentatively fits TRBD1 or TRBD2 (5 bases each). Germline CDR1 is SGHVS and CDR2 is FQNEAQ. This CDR3 contains 16 residues. Trimming stripped 8 bases from V and 5 bases from J, with 22 bases between. This chain's CDR3 is CASLIWRAGQNNEQFF. The CDR3 region has the DNA TGTGCCAGCCTGATCTGGCGGGCTGGACAAAACAATGAGCAGTTCTTC.

This clone was seen many times. The V gene is TRBV11-2, the J gene TRBJ2-2, with 9 nucleotides matching TRBD2. With 5 bases clipped from V and 5 bases from J, the junction kept 3 bases outside the gene matches. Germline CDR1 and CDR2: SGHAT and FQNNGV. The CDR3 runs 14 residues. Here the CDR3 reads CASSPGLATGELFF. DNA for the CDR3: TGTGCCAGCAGCCCCGGACTAGCGACCGGGGAGCTGTTTTTT.

Sample share makes this clone medium-sized. The chain recombines TRBV30 with TRBJ1-5; no definite D call. The germline V gene has CDR1 GTSNPN and CDR2 SVGIG (reference sequence). The CDR3 length is 13 residues. The V and J ends lost 4 bases and 11 bases respectively, with 18 bases between them. CDR3 amino acids: CAWTQTPNSAQHF. Written as DNA, the CDR3 is TGTGCCTGGACCCAGACACCCAATTCAGCCCAGCATTTT.

This clone was seen repeatedly, ten times or more. CDR3 loop: CASLTGSNYNEQFF. CDR3 nucleotide sequence: TGTGCCAGCCTAACAGGGTCAAACTACAATGAGCAGTTCTTC. The chain links TRBV27 to TRBJ2-1; D is perhaps TRBD1 (6 bases). This CDR3 has 14 residues. V was trimmed by 8 bases and J by 3 bases, leaving 14 bases between them. Germline lookup yields CDR1 MNHEY and CDR2 SMNVEV (reference sequence).

The chain couples TRBV5-1 to TRBJ2-7; 8 bases align to TRBD2. Trimming at V came to 2 bases and at J to 2 bases, leaving 12 bases not matched to a gene. Looked up from germline, CDR1 is SGHRS and CDR2 is YFSETQ. The CDR3 runs 17 residues. The DNA for the CDR3 is TGCGCCAGCAGCTTCGGCCCGGGGGGGGCAAATACCTACGAGCAGTACTTC. As protein: CASSFGPGGANTYEQYF.

At least ten counts were recorded for this clone. Possible read error: a much larger clone is one base away. Within the sample, other DNA sequences also encode this same CDR3. The chain combines TRBV30 with TRBJ2-1; D unresolved. The CDR3 is made up of 11 amino acids. Trimming left V 3 bases short and J 5 bases short, with 5 bases between. In germline, CDR1 is GTSNPN, CDR2 SVGIG (reference sequence). CDR3 nucleotide sequence: TGTGCCTGGAGCCTGAACAATGAGCAGTTCTTC. As protein: CAWSLNNEQFF.

This clone was counted ten times or more. V usage is TRBV7-6 and J usage is TRBJ1-2, with D possibly matching TRBD1 (5 bases). Between the trimmed V and J ends, which lost 0 bases and 8 bases, there was a span of 10 bases. The germline gives CDR1 SGHVS, CDR2 FNYEAQ. This CDR3 contains 13 residues. Here the CDR3 DNA reads TGTGCCAGCAGCTTAGCAGCGGGGGGAGGCTACACCTTC. Its translation is CASSLAAGGGYTF.

This clone was seen at least ten times. This chain links TRBV7-6 with TRBJ1-5; unclear D gene. Per the germline V gene, CDR1 is SGHVS and CDR2 is FNYEAQ. V shed 5 bases and J shed 0 bases, with 11 bases lying between them. The CDR3 is 15 residues long. In nucleotides, the CDR3 is TGTGCCAGCAGCCTAGACGGGGTTAGCAATCAGCCCCAGCATTTT. Translation gives CASSLDGVSNQPQHF.

This clone was counted ten times or more. The junction departs from germline at one end; a sequencing error may be responsible. The chain couples TRBV7-7 to TRBJ2-3; 7 bases fit TRBD2. Looked up from germline, CDR1 is SSHAT and CDR2 is FNYEAQ (reference sequence). This CDR3 has 15 residues. The chain's CDR3 is CASSLSGARTDTQYF. Written as DNA, the CDR3 is TGTGCTAGCAGCTTAAGCGGGGCGCGCACAGATACGCAGTATTTT.

This clone came up many times. The chain carries TRBV5-1 and TRBJ1-2; maybe TRBD1 (5 bases). This CDR3 has 14 residues. In germline, CDR1 is SGHRS, CDR2 YFSETQ. V was shortened by 1 base and J by 8 bases, with 15 bases between the two germline ends. CDR3 amino acids: CASSLRGVGAGYTF. The CDR3 DNA reads TGCGCCAGCAGCTTGCGGGGGGTCGGGGCCGGCTACACCTTC.

This clone was counted a few times. The V and J genes are TRBV2 and TRBJ2-2, with 7 nucleotides matching TRBD1. The ends lost 3 bases at V and 5 bases at J; junction bases unmatched: 6. The CDR3 totals 15 residues. The germline CDR1 and CDR2 sequences are SNHLY and FYNNEI. CDR3: CASSDRGLRTGELFF. The DNA of the CDR3 is TGTGCCAGCAGTGATAGGGGGCTACGAACCGGGGAGCTGTTTTTT.

In its sample, this clone ranks as medium-sized. V gene TRBV6-1 combines with J gene TRBJ2-1, with 11 bases lining up with TRBD2. Germline trimming cut 5 bases from V and 3 bases from J; bases unmatched to any gene: 3. Looked up from germline, CDR1 is MNHNS and CDR2 is SASEGT. The CDR3 has 15 amino acids. The CDR3 DNA is TGTGCCAGCAGTCTCCTAGCGGGGGGCTACAATGAGCAGTTCTTC. Translation: CASSLLAGGYNEQFF.

This clone was counted many times. This chain links TRBV4-2 with TRBJ1-2, with D possibly matching TRBD1 (6 bases). CDR3 length: 17 residues. CDR1 and CDR2 from the germline V gene are LGHNA and YNFKEQ. Trimming cost V 2 bases and J 2 bases, with 18 bases left between them. The CDR3 coding sequence is TGTGCCAGCAGCCAATTTGACCCGATTGACAGGAACTATGGCTACACCTTC. This sequence encodes CASSQFDPIDRNYGYTF.

This clone was seen ten or more times. V gene TRBV11-3 combines with J gene TRBJ2-5; 7 bases are shared with TRBD1. Germline V gene sequence: CDR1 SGHNT, CDR2 YENEEA. The CDR3 runs to 14 residues. Losses at the gene ends were 3 bases for V and 5 bases for J; bases not matched to a gene: 6. The CDR3 is CASSLGQPGETQYF. The CDR3 coding sequence is TGTGCCAGCAGCTTGGGACAGCCTGGGGAGACCCAGTACTTC.

This clone was counted ten times or more. The rearrangement links TRBV7-6 to TRBJ1-3; D possibly corresponds to TRBD1 (5 bases). The germline V gene encodes CDR1 SGHVS and CDR2 FNYEAQ. V was shortened by 5 bases and J by 0 bases, with 14 bases between the two germline ends. There are 16 residues in the CDR3. CDR3 sequence (DNA): TGTGCCAGCAGCCCGGGACCAGGGTACTCTGGAAACACCATATATTTT. Protein product: CASSPGPGYSGNTIYF.

This clone was recorded many times. The CDR3 is CASSLGLAGGPWELFF. The CDR3 DNA sequence: TGTGCCAGCAGTTTAGGACTAGCGGGAGGGCCTTGGGAGCTGTTTTTT. The J gene is TRBJ2-2, the V gene TRBV12-3 or TRBV12-4; 14 nucleotides align to TRBD2. The ends lost 1 base at V and 9 bases at J; junction bases unmatched: 4. The CDR3 extends over 16 amino acids.

This clone was observed many times. The rearrangement links TRBV5-1 to TRBJ2-3; D possibly matches TRBD1 or TRBD2 (5 bases each). The CDR3 sequence is 14 residues long. The germline V gene encodes CDR1 SGHRS and CDR2 YFSETQ. V shed 3 bases and J shed 0 bases, with 8 bases lying between them. In DNA, the CDR3 is TGCGCCAGCAGCTCCCGGGACAGCACAGATACGCAGTATTTT. Amino acids: CASSSRDSTDTQYF.